This T cell receptor beta chain originates from a study of blood T cell repertoires in COVID-19. Study overall: The analysed material was cDNA or gDNA that came from T cells, B-cell-depleted T cells, or PBMCs.

Germline CDR1 reads LNHDA; CDR2 reads SQIVND (reference sequence). With V trimmed by 6 bases and J by 0 bases, 2 bases remained unmatched. This CDR3 comprises 15 residues. Assay: immunoSEQ multiplex PCR; the TCRdb copy retains only in-frame clones and omits some. This sample yields around 55,000 clones, of which approximately 90% are seen a single time; around 1.5% belongs to the top ten. Sequences were obtained from peripheral blood. The origin of this receptor is a man aged 55 to 69 with acute or convalescent COVID-19. The rearrangement links TRBV19 to TRBJ1-6, with TRBD1 identical over 7 bases. The CDR3 spells CASSRTGSYNSPLHF. Here the CDR3 DNA reads TGTGCCAGTAGCCGGACAGGCTCCTATAATTCACCCCTCCACTTT. The full variable domain, with the rest looked up from reference TRBV19 and TRBJ1-6, is DGGITQSPKYLFRKEGQNVTLSCEQNLNHDAMYWYRQDPGQGLRLIYYSQIVNDFQKGDIAEGYSVSREKKESFPLTVTSAQKNPTAFYLCASSRTGSYNSPLHFGNGTRLTVT.